This T cell receptor (beta chain) was sequenced during a study of response to subunit inactivated influenza vaccine. In its sample, this clonotype was seen many times. From the RT-PCR reads, TCRdb called clonotypes with MiXCR, one entry per CDR3 protein. The data contain around 580,000 distinct CDR3 sequences, 12% to 15% of them singletons. This receptor was obtained from a man aged 45-65 years who received an inactivated influenza vaccine. The sequencing here drew on PBMCs from blood, taken 12 days after vaccination.

The CDR3, as DNA: TGTGCCACCAGCAGAGATCTAAGTATCGAAGCTTTCTTT. Encoded protein: CATSRDLSIEAFF. V and J are TRBV15 and TRBJ1-1; no clear D gene. The CDR3 length is 13 residues. V lost 0 bases to trimming and J lost 8 bases, with 10 bases between them. Germline lookup yields CDR1 LNHNV and CDR2 YYDKDF (reference sequence).